The sequence of this T cell receptor (beta chain) was determined in a study of CD8+ T cells in alopecia areata. Whole-study context: Treated patients swallowed 5 to 10 mg of oral tofacitinib twice daily. Study-level findings and limits: Scalp clonality decreased significantly with tofacitinib, and so did expanded CD8+ clones among the top 100.

The CDR3 extends over 12 amino acids. The V end lost 0 bases, the J end lost 3 bases, and 4 bases lay between the germline ends. Germline CDR1 and CDR2: SGHRS and YFSETQ. There are a few counts of this clone. The target antigen is unknown. The sample contains more than one DNA sequence encoding this CDR3. Sample treatment: oral pan-JAK inhibitor, 5-10 mg twice daily. Peripheral blood, together with lesional scalp punch biopsies, was collected from alopecia areata patients. Sorted out of PBMCs were CD4+ T cells and CD8+ T cells. The sequencing template was cDNA reverse transcribed from extracted RNA. Clones were read by immunoSEQ multiplex PCR, and TCRdb kept only the in-frame ones, dropping some. The data contain roughly 190,000 clones, 60% to 70% of them seen just once; the ten biggest clones take up approximately 0.63%.

This material consisted of CD4+ T cells sorted from blood, taken at week 4, from a patient treated with tofacitinib. The sequence was obtained from a human donor with alopecia areata. The rearrangement uses TRBV5-1 and TRBJ2-7; D gene ambiguous. The CDR3: CASSLDGYEQYF. CDR3 bases: TGCGCCAGCAGCTTGGACGGCTACGAGCAGTACTTC.